This TCR beta chain was found in a study of cytomegalovirus exposure and HLA in healthy donors. Points from the study as a whole: Immune exposure information available was restricted to CMV serostatus. The classifier was said to identify cytomegalovirus status with high specificity and sensitivity. In vitro assays verified that a few CMV-associated chains recognized CMV antigens specifically.

CDR1 and CDR2 from the germline V gene are SGHRS and YFSETQ. The V end lost 2 bases, the J end lost 1 base, and 7 bases lay between the germline ends. The CDR3 contains 13 residues. With respect to this clone: Its antigen remains unidentified.

PCR was performed using 60 Vbeta and 13 Jbeta primers. Assay used: immunoSEQ multiplex PCR; TCRdb lists only in-frame clones, some missing. The sample shows 150,000 to 200,000 clones, 65% to 85% of them seen only once. Donors were ostensibly healthy at sampling, although undocumented immune exposures were probable. Sequencing was performed on PBMCs. This TCR came from a male donor in good health and CMV-seropositive. The rearrangement uses TRBV5-1 and TRBJ2-7; D perhaps matches TRBD2 (5 bases). The CDR3, as DNA: TGCGCCAGCAGCTTCGAGGGTTCCTACGAGCAGTACTTC. It translates to CASSFEGSYEQYF.